This T cell receptor beta chain is from a study of blood T cell repertoires in COVID-19. Study at large: Acute and convalescent COVID-19 samples came from the United States, Italy and Spain. T cells, B-cell-depleted T cells, or PBMCs provided the cDNA or gDNA that served as material.

Here immunoSEQ multiplex PCR was the method, and the copy in TCRdb shows in-frame clones only, minus some. This sample carries about 280,000 clones, 83% of them seen once, and the ten largest clones take 8% to 10%. The sample was peripheral blood. The sequence derives from a woman aged 50 to 60 who had recovered from COVID-19.

CDR3 sequence: CASSSGRTVSNQPQHF. The CDR3 coding sequence is TGTGCCAGCAGTTCCGGGAGGACAGTTAGCAATCAGCCCCAGCATTTT. This chain uses TRBV28 with TRBJ1-5; D may be TRBD1 (6 bases). Germline values: CDR1 MDHEN, CDR2 SYDVKM. The CDR3 runs 16 residues. V lost 4 bases, J lost 0 bases, and 13 bases lay in between.